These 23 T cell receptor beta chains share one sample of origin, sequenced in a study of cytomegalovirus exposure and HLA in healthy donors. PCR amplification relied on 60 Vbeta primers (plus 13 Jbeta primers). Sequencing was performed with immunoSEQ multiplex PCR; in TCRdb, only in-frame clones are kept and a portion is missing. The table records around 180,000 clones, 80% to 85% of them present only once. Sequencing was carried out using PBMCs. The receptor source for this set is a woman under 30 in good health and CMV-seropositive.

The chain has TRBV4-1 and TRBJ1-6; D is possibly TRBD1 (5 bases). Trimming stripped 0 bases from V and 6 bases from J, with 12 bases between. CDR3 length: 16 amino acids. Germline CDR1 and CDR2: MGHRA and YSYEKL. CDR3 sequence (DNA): TGCGCCAGCAGCCAAGATCAAGGCAGGGTTAATTCACCCCTCCACTTT. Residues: CASSQDQGRVNSPLHF.

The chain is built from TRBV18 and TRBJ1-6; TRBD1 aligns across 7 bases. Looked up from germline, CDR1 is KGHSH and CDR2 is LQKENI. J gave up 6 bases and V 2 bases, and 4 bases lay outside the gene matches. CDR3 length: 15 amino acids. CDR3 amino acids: CASSPTGDRNSPLHF. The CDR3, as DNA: TGTGCCAGCTCACCAACAGGGGATCGTAATTCACCCCTCCACTTT.

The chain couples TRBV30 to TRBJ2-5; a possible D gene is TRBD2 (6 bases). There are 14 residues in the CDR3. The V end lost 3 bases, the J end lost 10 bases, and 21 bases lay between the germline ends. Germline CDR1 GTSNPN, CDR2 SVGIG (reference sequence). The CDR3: CAWRTPMNGGVQYF. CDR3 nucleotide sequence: TGTGCCTGGAGGACGCCAATGAACGGGGGTGTCCAGTACTTC.

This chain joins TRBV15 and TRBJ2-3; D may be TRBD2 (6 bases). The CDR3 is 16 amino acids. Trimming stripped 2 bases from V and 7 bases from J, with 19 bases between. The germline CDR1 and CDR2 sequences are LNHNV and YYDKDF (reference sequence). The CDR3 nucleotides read TGTGCCACCAGCAGACGAAATCCGGGACTTAATAATACGCAGTATTTT. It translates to CATSRRNPGLNNTQYF.

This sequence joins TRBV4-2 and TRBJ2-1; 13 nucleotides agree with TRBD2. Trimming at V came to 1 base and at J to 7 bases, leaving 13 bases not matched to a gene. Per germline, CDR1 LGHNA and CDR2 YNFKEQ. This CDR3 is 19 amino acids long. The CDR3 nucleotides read TGTGCCAGCAGCCAAGTGGCACTAGCGGGGGGGCCTGGTACTAATGAGCAGTTCTTC. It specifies CASSQVALAGGPGTNEQFF.

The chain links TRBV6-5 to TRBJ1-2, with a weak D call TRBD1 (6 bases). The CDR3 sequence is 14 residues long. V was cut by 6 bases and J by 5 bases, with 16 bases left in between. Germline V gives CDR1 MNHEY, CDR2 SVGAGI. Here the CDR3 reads CASSRTGYGYGYTF. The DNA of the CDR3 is TGTGCCAGCAGCCGCACAGGGTACGGGTATGGCTACACCTTC.

The DNA of the CDR3 is TGTGCCAGCGGGACAGCTATCTACGAGCAGTACTTC. Translation: CASGTAIYEQYF. The rearrangement links TRBV27 to TRBJ2-7, with 7 positions matching TRBD1. V was pared by 8 bases and J by 3 bases, with 4 bases of the junction left unmatched. CDR3 length: 12 residues. Germline V gene lookup returns CDR1 MNHEY and CDR2 SMNVEV (reference sequence).

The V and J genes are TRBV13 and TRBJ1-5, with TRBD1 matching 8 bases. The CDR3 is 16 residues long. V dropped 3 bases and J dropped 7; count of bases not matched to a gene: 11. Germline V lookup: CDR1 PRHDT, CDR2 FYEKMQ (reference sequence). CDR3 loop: CASSFRGTGDSQPQHF. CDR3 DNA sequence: TGTGCCAGCAGCTTTAGGGGGACAGGTGACAGCCAGCCCCAGCATTTT.

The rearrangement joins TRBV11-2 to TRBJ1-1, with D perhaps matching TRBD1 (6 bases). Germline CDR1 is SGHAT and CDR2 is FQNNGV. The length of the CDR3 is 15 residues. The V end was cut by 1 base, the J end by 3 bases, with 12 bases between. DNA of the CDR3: TGTGCCAGCAGCTTAGGCAGGGGTTTTGACACTGAAGCTTTCTTT. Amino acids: CASSLGRGFDTEAFF.

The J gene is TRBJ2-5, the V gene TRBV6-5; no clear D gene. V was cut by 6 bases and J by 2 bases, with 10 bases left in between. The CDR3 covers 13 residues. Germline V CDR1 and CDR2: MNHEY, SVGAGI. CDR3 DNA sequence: TGTGCCAGCAGCCCCATAGCTCAAGAGACCCAGTACTTC. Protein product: CASSPIAQETQYF.

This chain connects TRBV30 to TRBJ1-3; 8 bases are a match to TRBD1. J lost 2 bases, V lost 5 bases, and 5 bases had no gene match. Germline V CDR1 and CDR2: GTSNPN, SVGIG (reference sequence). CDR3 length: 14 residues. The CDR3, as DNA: TGTGCCTGGGGGCAGGGGGCGACTGGAAACACCATATATTTT. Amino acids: CAWGQGATGNTIYF.

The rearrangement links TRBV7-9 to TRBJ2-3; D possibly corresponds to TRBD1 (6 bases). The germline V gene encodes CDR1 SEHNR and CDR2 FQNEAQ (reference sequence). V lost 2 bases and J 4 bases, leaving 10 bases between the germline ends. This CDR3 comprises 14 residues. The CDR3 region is CASSLPGAPDTQYF. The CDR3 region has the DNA TGTGCCAGCAGCTTACCAGGGGCCCCAGATACGCAGTATTTT. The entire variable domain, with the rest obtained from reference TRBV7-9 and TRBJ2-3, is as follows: DTGVSQNPRHKITKRGQNVTFRCDPISEHNRLYWYRQTLGQGPEFLTYFQNEAQLEKSRLLSDRFSAERPKGSFSTLEIQRTEQGDSAMYLCASSLPGAPDTQYFGPGTRLTVL.

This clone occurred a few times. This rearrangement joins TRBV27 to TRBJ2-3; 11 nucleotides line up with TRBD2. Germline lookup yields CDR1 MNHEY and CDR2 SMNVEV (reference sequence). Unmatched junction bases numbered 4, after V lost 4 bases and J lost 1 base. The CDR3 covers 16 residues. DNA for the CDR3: TGTGCCAGCAGTTCCTTACTAGCGGGGGGCACAGATACGCAGTATTTT. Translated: CASSSLLAGGTDTQYF.

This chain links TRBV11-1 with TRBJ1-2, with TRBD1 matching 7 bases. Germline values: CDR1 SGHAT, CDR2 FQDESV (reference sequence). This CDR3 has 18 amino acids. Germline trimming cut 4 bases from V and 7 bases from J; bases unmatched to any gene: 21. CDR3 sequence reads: CASSSNPLGEGAGAGYTF. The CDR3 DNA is TGTGCCAGCAGCTCTAATCCCTTGGGAGAGGGGGCAGGAGCTGGCTACACCTTC. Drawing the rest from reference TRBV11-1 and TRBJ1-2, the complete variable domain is EAEVAQSPRYKITEKSQAVAFWCDPISGHATLYWYRQILGQGPELLVQFQDESVVDDSQLPKDRFSAERLKGVDSTLKIQPAELGDSAMYLCASSSNPLGEGAGAGYTFGSGTRLTVV.

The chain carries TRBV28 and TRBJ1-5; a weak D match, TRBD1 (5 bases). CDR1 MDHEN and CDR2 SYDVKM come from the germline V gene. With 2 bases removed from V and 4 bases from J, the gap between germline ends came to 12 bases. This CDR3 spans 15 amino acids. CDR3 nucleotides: TGTGCCAGCAGTTTAATAGCACGGACAAATCAGCCCCAGCATTTT. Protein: CASSLIARTNQPQHF.

CDR3 sequence (DNA): TGCGCCAGCAGCTTGGAAGGGACAGGGTATTCCGGGGAGCTGTTTTTT. Translating gives CASSLEGTGYSGELFF. The V call is TRBV5-1, the J call TRBJ2-2; the match to TRBD1 covers 9 bases. The V and J ends lost 0 bases and 6 bases, in that order; junction bases with no gene match: 6. Germline V gene data show CDR1 as SGHRS and CDR2 as YFSETQ. CDR3 length: 16 residues.

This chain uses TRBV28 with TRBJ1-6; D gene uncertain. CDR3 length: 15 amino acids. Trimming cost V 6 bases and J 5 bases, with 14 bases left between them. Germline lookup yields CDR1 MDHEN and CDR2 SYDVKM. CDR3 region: CASSPPRGHNSPLHF. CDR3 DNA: TGTGCCAGCAGCCCCCCGCGCGGCCATAATTCACCCCTCCACTTT.

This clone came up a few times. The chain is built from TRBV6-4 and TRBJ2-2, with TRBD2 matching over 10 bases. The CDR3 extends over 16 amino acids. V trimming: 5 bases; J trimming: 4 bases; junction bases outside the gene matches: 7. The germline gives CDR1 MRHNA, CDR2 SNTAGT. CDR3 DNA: TGTGCCAGCAGTCGTGGGGCTAGCGGGGGCACCGGGGAGCTGTTTTTT. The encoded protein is CASSRGASGGTGELFF.

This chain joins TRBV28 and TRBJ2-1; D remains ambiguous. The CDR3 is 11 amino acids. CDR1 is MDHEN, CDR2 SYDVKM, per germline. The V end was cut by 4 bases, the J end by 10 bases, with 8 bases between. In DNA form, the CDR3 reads TGTGCCAGCAGTTCAACAAAGGAGCAGTTCTTC. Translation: CASSSTKEQFF.

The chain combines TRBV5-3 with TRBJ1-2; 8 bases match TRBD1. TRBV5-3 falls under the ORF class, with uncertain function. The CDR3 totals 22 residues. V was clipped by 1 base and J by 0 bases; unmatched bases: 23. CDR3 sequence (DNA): TGTGCCAGAAGCTTGTTTAGGTCGGGACAGGAATCGGCGGACGGAACTAACTATGGCTACACCTTC. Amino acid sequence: CARSLFRSGQESADGTNYGYTF.

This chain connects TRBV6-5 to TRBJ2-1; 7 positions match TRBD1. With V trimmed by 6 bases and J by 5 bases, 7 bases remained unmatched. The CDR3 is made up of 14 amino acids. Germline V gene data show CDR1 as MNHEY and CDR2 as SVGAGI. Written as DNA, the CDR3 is TGTGCCAGCAGGTCTACAGGGGCCAACAATGAGCAGTTCTTC. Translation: CASRSTGANNEQFF.

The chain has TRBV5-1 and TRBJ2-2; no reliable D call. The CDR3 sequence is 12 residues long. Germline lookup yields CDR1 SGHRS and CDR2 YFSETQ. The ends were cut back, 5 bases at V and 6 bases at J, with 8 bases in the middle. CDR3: CASSLYPGELFF. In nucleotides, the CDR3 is TGCGCCAGCAGTTTATATCCCGGGGAGCTGTTTTTT.

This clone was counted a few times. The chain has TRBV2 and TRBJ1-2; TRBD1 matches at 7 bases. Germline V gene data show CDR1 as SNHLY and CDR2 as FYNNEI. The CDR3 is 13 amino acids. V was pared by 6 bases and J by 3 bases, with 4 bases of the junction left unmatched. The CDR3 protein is CASRPGTDYGYTF. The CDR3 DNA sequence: TGTGCCAGCAGACCCGGGACAGACTATGGCTACACCTTC.